This is a list of T cell receptor beta chains from one sample in a study of T cells after yellow fever vaccination. TCRdb passed the 5' RACE reads through MiXCR, listing each CDR3 protein once. The table has more than 350,000 distinct CDR3 sequences, under 14% seen once. The starting material was PBMCs, obtained on the day of the first yellow fever vaccination. Receptors originate from a man between 18 and 29 years old who received the YFV17D yellow fever vaccine. The CDR3 runs from the conserved cysteine through the conserved F or W. The D gene is left open where the match is weak. Size is omitted from some rows. Given values are once, few, many or a class for expanded clones.

D,size,V,J,DNA,CDR3
TRBD2,few,TRBV7-9,TRBJ2-3,TGTGCCAGCAGCGGCCCGGGACTAGCTACAGATACGCAGTATTTT,CASSGPGLATDTQYF
TRBD1,.,TRBV6-1,TRBJ2-2,TGTGCCAGCTGGGGACAGGGGCCGTCGGGGGAGCTGTTTTTT,CASWGQGPSGELFF
.,many,TRBV5-1,TRBJ1-5,TGCGCCAGCAGTCCGAATAGCAATCAGCCCCAGCATTTT,CASSPNSNQPQHF
.,.,TRBV28,TRBJ2-1,TGTGCCAGCAGTTCCGGATCCAGGGGCGACTACAATGAGCAGTTCTTC,CASSSGSRGDYNEQFF
.,.,TRBV5-6,TRBJ2-1,TGTGCCAGCAGCCCGCCTCTTCGGAATGAGCAGTTCTTC,CASSPPLRNEQFF
.,few,TRBV6-2/TRBV6-3,TRBJ2-5,TGTGCCAGCTCAGTGGGTGGAGAGACCCAGTACTTC,CASSVGGETQYF
.,few,TRBV11-3,TRBJ2-5,TGTGCCAGCAGCTTGAGAACGGGGCTCGAGACCCAGTACTTC,CASSLRTGLETQYF
TRBD2,few,TRBV5-1,TRBJ2-1,TGCGCCAGCAGCTTTACTAGCGGGGGGCACTACAATGAGCAGTTCTTC,CASSFTSGGHYNEQFF
TRBD2,.,TRBV6-1,TRBJ2-3,TGTGCCAGCAGGCCCTCCCGACTAGCCCCTACGCAGTATTTT,CASRPSRLAPTQYF
TRBD1,.,TRBV12-3/TRBV12-4,TRBJ1-1,TGTGCCAGCAGTCCCGGACAGGGTGAAGCTTTCTTT,CASSPGQGEAFF
TRBD2,.,TRBV20-1,TRBJ2-2,TGCTGTGCTAGAGATTTGGCGCTAGCGGACACCGGGGAGCTGTTTTTT,CCARDLALADTGELFF
.,.,TRBV20-1,TRBJ2-5,TGCAGTGCTGATCATAGCAGGCAAGAGACCCAGTACTTC,CSADHSRQETQYF
.,.,TRBV5-1,TRBJ2-7,TGCGCCAGCAGCGGCATGGGGCTGTACGAGCAGTACTTC,CASSGMGLYEQYF
.,few,TRBV11-2,TRBJ2-7,TGTGCCAGCAGCTTAGGACAGCACTACGAGCAGTACTTC,CASSLGQHYEQYF
.,few,TRBV2,TRBJ2-1,TGTGCCAGCAGTGAAGGAGTATACAATGAGCAGTTCTTC,CASSEGVYNEQFF
.,few,TRBV7-9,TRBJ1-2,TGTGCCAGCAGTCAACCAGGGGTCAGGGGCTACACCTTC,CASSQPGVRGYTF
TRBD1,few,TRBV7-2,TRBJ1-5,TGTGCCAGCAGCTTAGCGGAGGGGGCTCAGCCCCAGCATTTT,CASSLAEGAQPQHF
.,.,TRBV18,TRBJ1-1,TGTGCCAGCTCACAGGGTGACAGCGAAGAAGCTTTCTTT,CASSQGDSEEAFF
.,.,TRBV12-3/TRBV12-4,TRBJ2-2,TGTGCCAGCAGTTTAGAACGGGGAATCGGGGAGCTGTTTTTT,CASSLERGIGELFF
TRBD2,.,TRBV11-1,TRBJ2-5,TGTGCCAGCAGCAAGAGGCGCCCCGGGACTAGCGGTAAAGAGACCCAGTACTTC,CASSKRRPGTSGKETQYF
.,many,TRBV7-2,TRBJ1-1,TGTGCCAGCAGCTTGCTCCCAGGCACTGAAGCTTTCTTT,CASSLLPGTEAFF
TRBD2,many,TRBV5-1,TRBJ2-1,TGCGCCAGCAGCGGGACTAGCGGGGGGCCCTACAATGAGCAGTTCTTC,CASSGTSGGPYNEQFF
.,.,TRBV5-6,TRBJ2-3,TGTGCCAGCAGCGGACTCCTAGGTCCCTCTATGGATACGCAGTATTTT,CASSGLLGPSMDTQYF
TRBD1,few,TRBV4-3,TRBJ1-2,TGCGCCAGCGGAGGACAGGGAGAAAATGGCTACACCTTC,CASGGQGENGYTF
TRBD2,.,TRBV7-2,TRBJ2-1,TGTGCCAGCAGCTTAACTAGCGGGAAAAACAATGAGCAGTTCTTC,CASSLTSGKNNEQFF